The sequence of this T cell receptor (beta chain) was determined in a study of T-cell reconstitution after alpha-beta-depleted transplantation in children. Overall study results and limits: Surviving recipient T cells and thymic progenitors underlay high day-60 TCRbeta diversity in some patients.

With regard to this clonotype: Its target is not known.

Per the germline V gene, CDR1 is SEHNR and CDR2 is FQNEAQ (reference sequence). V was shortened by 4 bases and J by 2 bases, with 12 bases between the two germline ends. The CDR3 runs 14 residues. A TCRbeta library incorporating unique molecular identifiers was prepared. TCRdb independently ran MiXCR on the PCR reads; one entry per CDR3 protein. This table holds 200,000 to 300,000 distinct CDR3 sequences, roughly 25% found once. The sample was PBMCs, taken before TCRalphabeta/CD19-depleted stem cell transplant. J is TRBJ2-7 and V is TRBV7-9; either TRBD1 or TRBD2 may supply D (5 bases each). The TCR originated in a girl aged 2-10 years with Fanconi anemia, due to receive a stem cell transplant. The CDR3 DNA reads TGTGCCAGCAGCTGGACGGGACGGACCTACGAGCAGTACTTC. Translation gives CASSWTGRTYEQYF. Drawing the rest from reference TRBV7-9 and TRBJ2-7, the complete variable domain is DTGVSQNPRHKITKRGQNVTFRCDPISEHNRLYWYRQTLGQGPEFLTYFQNEAQLEKSRLLSDRFSAERPKGSFSTLEIQRTEQGDSAMYLCASSWTGRTYEQYFGPGTRLTVT.